The 23 T cell receptor beta chains below were found in one sample sequenced in a study of cytomegalovirus exposure and HLA in healthy donors. PCR employed 60 Vbeta and 13 Jbeta primers. Sequenced by immunoSEQ multiplex PCR; TCRdb stores in-frame clones only, minus some. The sample has roughly 120,000 clones, around 62% seen once; the top ten hold 7.5% to 9.5%. The sequenced sample was PBMCs. The receptors originated from a woman between 35 and 50 years old in good health and CMV-seropositive.

The chain is built from TRBV7-8 and TRBJ1-1; D uncertain. CDR1 is SGHVS and CDR2 is FQNEAQ in the germline V gene. The CDR3 sequence is 15 residues long. The V end lost 2 bases, the J end lost 1 base, and 11 bases lay between the germline ends. CDR3 region: CASSLFVEENTEAFF. The CDR3, as DNA: TGTGCCAGCAGCTTATTTGTAGAAGAGAACACTGAAGCTTTCTTT.

V and J are TRBV6-4 and TRBJ2-2; TRBD1 agrees at 7 bases. The J segment lost 3 bases and the V segment lost 6 bases, leaving 7 bases of the junction unmatched. This CDR3 has 15 residues. In germline, CDR1 is MRHNA, CDR2 SNTAGT. The CDR3 is CASSANRGDTGELFF. CDR3 coding DNA: TGTGCCAGCAGCGCTAACAGGGGAGACACCGGGGAGCTGTTTTTT.

This clone was counted between two and nine times. The V call is TRBV28, the J call TRBJ1-4; D perhaps matches TRBD1 (5 bases). Germline V gene lookup returns CDR1 MDHEN and CDR2 SYDVKM. The length of the CDR3 is 13 residues. The V and J ends lost 5 bases and 9 bases respectively, with 13 bases between them. The DNA of the CDR3 is TGTGCCAGCAGTGGAAGCAGGGAACAAAAACTGTTTTTT. Its translation is CASSGSREQKLFF.

The genes are TRBV4-1 and TRBJ2-1; D is perhaps TRBD2 (6 bases). Germline loops: CDR1 MGHRA, CDR2 YSYEKL. This CDR3 comprises 15 residues. V shed 1 base and J shed 8 bases, with 15 bases lying between them. The CDR3 DNA follows: TGCGCCAGCAGCCAAGTGGATAGCGGCTGGGATGAGCAGTTCTTC. Its translation is CASSQVDSGWDEQFF.

The rearrangement links TRBV18 to TRBJ2-1; the D gene is possibly TRBD2 (5 bases). There are 16 residues in the CDR3. The germline V and J ends were trimmed by 3 bases and 0 bases, with 12 bases remaining between them. Germline V gene lookup returns CDR1 KGHSH and CDR2 LQKENI. DNA of the CDR3: TGTGCCAGCTCACCGTCGCGGGCGTCCTCCTACAATGAGCAGTTCTTC. This gives the protein CASSPSRASSYNEQFF.

This clone has ten or more counts. The CDR3 loop is CASSLNRGMWGGRANEQFF. The CDR3 nucleotides are TGTGCCAGCAGCTTAAATCGGGGGATGTGGGGCGGGAGGGCCAATGAGCAGTTCTTC. The rearrangement uses TRBV7-6 and TRBJ2-1; TRBD2 matches at 9 bases. Germline loops: CDR1 SGHVS, CDR2 FNYEAQ. The trim removed 2 bases at V and 6 bases at J, leaving 17 bases unmatched. The CDR3 is made up of 19 amino acids. Together with reference TRBV7-6 and TRBJ2-1, the CDR3 gives the full variable domain: GAGVSQSPRYKVTKRGQDVALRCDPISGHVSLYWYRQALGQGPEFLTYFNYEAQQDKSGLPNDRFSAERPEGSISTLTIQRTEQRDSAMYRCASSLNRGMWGGRANEQFFGPGTRLTVL.

The gene calls are TRBV27 and TRBJ2-7; tentative D call: TRBD1 (6 bases). The germline V gene has CDR1 MNHEY and CDR2 SMNVEV (reference sequence). The V gene lost 5 bases and the J gene lost 3 bases, with 11 bases spanning the gap. This CDR3 is 13 amino acids long. CDR3 in amino acids: CASSPGQYYEQYF. As DNA, the CDR3 is TGTGCCAGCAGTCCCGGACAGTACTACGAGCAGTACTTC.

Comments on this clone: Other DNA sequences in this specimen translate into the identical CDR3. The rearrangement joins TRBV7-2 to TRBJ2-7, with 7 bases identical to TRBD1. This CDR3 spans 14 amino acids. The V and J ends lost 5 bases and 0 bases, in that order; junction bases with no gene match: 4. Germline V CDR1 and CDR2: SGHTA, FQGNSA. CDR3 sequence reads: CASSPDRSSYEQYF. The CDR3 DNA sequence: TGTGCCAGCAGCCCGGACAGGAGCTCCTACGAGCAGTACTTC.

This clone has more than one count but fewer than ten. This sequence joins TRBV7-9 and TRBJ1-3; no reliable D call. V was clipped by 6 bases and J by 2 bases, with 11 bases between them. CDR1 and CDR2 from the germline V gene are SEHNR and FQNEAQ (reference sequence). The CDR3 consists of 14 residues. The CDR3 region is CASSTGSTGNTIYF. In DNA form, the CDR3 reads TGTGCCAGCAGTACGGGAAGCACTGGAAACACCATATATTTT. Combining the CDR3 with reference TRBV7-9 and TRBJ1-3 gives the whole variable domain DTGVSQNPRHKITKRGQNVTFRCDPISEHNRLYWYRQTLGQGPEFLTYFQNEAQLEKSRLLSDRFSAERPKGSFSTLEIQRTEQGDSAMYLCASSTGSTGNTIYFGEGSWLTVV.

This clone was detected only a few times. Germline is not matched at one junction end, which may reflect a read error. The genes are TRBV7-9 and TRBJ2-5; D not resolved. This CDR3 is built from 16 residues. CDR1 and CDR2 from the germline V gene are SEHNR and FQNEAQ (reference sequence). In nucleotides, the CDR3 is TGTTCCAGCAGCTTAGTTTTGAGGATCGCCCAAGAGACCCAGTACTTC. Translating it yields CSSSLVLRIAQETQYF.

V gene TRBV7-8 combines with J gene TRBJ2-7, with 7 bases matching TRBD1. The CDR3 totals 13 residues. Germline V gives CDR1 SGHVS, CDR2 FQNEAQ. Germline trimming cut 0 bases from V and 6 bases from J; bases unmatched to any gene: 2. CDR3 region: CASSLARDSEQYF. The CDR3 nucleotides read TGTGCCAGCAGCTTAGCCAGGGACAGCGAGCAGTACTTC. Complete variable domain (other parts from reference TRBV7-8 and TRBJ2-7): GAGVSQSPRYKVAKRGQDVALRCDPISGHVSLFWYQQALGQGPEFLTYFQNEAQLDKSGLPSDRFFAERPEGSVSTLKIQRTQQEDSAVYLCASSLARDSEQYFGPGTRLTVT.

The chain uses TRBV13 and TRBJ2-7; 9 bases line up with TRBD2. Trimming cost V 0 bases and J 5 bases; bases outside gene matches: 5. This CDR3 has 15 residues. Per germline, CDR1 PRHDT and CDR2 FYEKMQ (reference sequence). The CDR3 reads CASSLGGSGRDEQYF. In DNA form, the CDR3 reads TGTGCCAGCAGCTTAGGAGGTAGCGGGAGAGACGAGCAGTACTTC.

V and J are TRBV2 and TRBJ2-7; 7 bases are a match to TRBD1. The CDR3 length is 14 residues. J lost 4 bases, V lost 6 bases, and 9 bases had no gene match. Germline loops: CDR1 SNHLY, CDR2 FYNNEI. The CDR3, as DNA: TGTGCCAGCAGACTACAGGGGAATCCGTACGAGCAGTACTTC. Translated: CASRLQGNPYEQYF.

This chain connects TRBV5-5 to TRBJ1-2; D is unresolved. V lost 4 bases and J 6 bases, leaving 10 bases between the germline ends. Germline values: CDR1 SGHKS, CDR2 YYEKEE (reference sequence). The CDR3 loop spans 12 amino acids. As DNA, the CDR3 is TGTGCCAGCAGCCAAAGAGCTCATGGCTACACCTTC. Translated, it gives CASSQRAHGYTF. Full variable domain (outside the CDR3, taken from reference TRBV5-5 and TRBJ1-2): DAGVTQSPTHLIKTRGQQVTLRCSPISGHKSVSWYQQVLGQGPQFIFQYYEKEERGRGNFPDRFSARQFPNYSSELNVNALLLGDSALYLCASSQRAHGYTFGSGTRLTVV.

The chain employs TRBV30 and TRBJ2-3; 11 bases agree with TRBD2. The CDR3 length is 16 residues. With V trimmed by 0 bases and J by 0 bases, 2 bases remained unmatched. The V gene's germline CDR1 is GTSNPN and CDR2 SVGIG (reference sequence). The CDR3 DNA sequence: TGTGCCTGGAGTGTTGGGACTAGCGGAAGCACAGATACGCAGTATTTT. Amino acids: CAWSVGTSGSTDTQYF. The whole variable domain, filled in from reference TRBV30 and TRBJ2-3, reads SQTIHQWPATLVQPVGSPLSLECTVEGTSNPNLYWYRQAAGRGLQLLFYSVGIGQISSEVPQNLSASRPQDRQFILSSKKLLLSDSGFYLCAWSVGTSGSTDTQYFGPGTRLTVL.

This chain links TRBV5-8 with TRBJ1-4; possible D gene TRBD1, 5 bases. The CDR3 sequence is 15 residues long. V lost 0 bases, J lost 0 bases, and 6 bases lay in between. From germline, CDR1 is SGHTS and CDR2 YDEGEE. This CDR3 is CASSLAGATNEKLFF. The CDR3 region has the DNA TGTGCCAGCAGCTTGGCGGGGGCAACTAATGAAAAACTGTTTTTT.

The chain is built from TRBV11-2 and TRBJ2-7; 14 bases agree with TRBD2. V was clipped by 1 base and J by 3 bases; unmatched bases: 2. Per germline, CDR1 SGHAT and CDR2 FQNNGV. The CDR3 runs to 16 residues. In DNA, the CDR3 is TGTGCCAGCAGCTTAGGACTAGCGGGAGGGAGCTACGAGCAGTACTTC. Translated: CASSLGLAGGSYEQYF. Based on the CDR3 plus reference TRBV11-2 and TRBJ2-7, the full variable domain is EAGVAQSPRYKIIEKRQSVAFWCNPISGHATLYWYQQILGQGPKLLIQFQNNGVVDDSQLPKDRFSAERLKGVDSTLKIQPAKLEDSAVYLCASSLGLAGGSYEQYFGPGTRLTVT.

This clone was counted between two and nine times. The chain is built from TRBV5-6 and TRBJ2-1; TRBD2 matches at 14 bases. V lost 3 bases, J lost 7 bases, and 6 bases stayed unmatched. The CDR3 spans 16 residues. The germline V gene has CDR1 SGHDT and CDR2 YYEEEE. CDR3 DNA: TGTGCCAGCAGCTCTGGACTAGCGGGAGGTTTTAATGAGCAGTTCTTC. It codes for CASSSGLAGGFNEQFF.

The chain combines TRBV4-3 with TRBJ1-1; D might be TRBD1 (5 bases). Per germline, CDR1 LGHNA and CDR2 YSLEER. This CDR3 has 14 residues. The germline V and J ends were trimmed by 4 bases and 3 bases, with 12 bases remaining between them. CDR3 nucleotide sequence: TGCGCCAGCAGCCGGACGGGGGGTGACACTGAAGCTTTCTTT. It yields the protein CASSRTGGDTEAFF.

The chain employs TRBV7-2 and TRBJ2-1; 10 nucleotides align to TRBD2. Germline CDR1 and CDR2: SGHTA and FQGNSA. CDR3 length: 15 amino acids. The trim removed 7 bases at V and 5 bases at J, leaving 8 bases unmatched. The CDR3 coding sequence is TGTGCCAGCACCCTGACTAGCGGGTCAGACAATGAGCAGTTCTTC. It is translated as CASTLTSGSDNEQFF.

This rearrangement joins TRBV10-3 to TRBJ2-1; D possibly corresponds to TRBD2 (7 bases). This CDR3 has 17 residues. The V and J ends lost 3 bases and 7 bases respectively, with 22 bases between them. Germline-derived CDR1 and CDR2 are ENHRY and SYGVKD. The CDR3 is CAISERAKLGGGNEQFF. The CDR3, as DNA: TGTGCCATCAGTGAAAGGGCGAAGCTGGGAGGGGGGAATGAGCAGTTCTTC.

The rearrangement joins TRBV29-1 to TRBJ1-1, with TRBD1 as a possible D gene (6 bases). V was trimmed by 7 bases and J by 4 bases, leaving 19 bases between them. This CDR3 has 14 amino acids. The germline CDR1 and CDR2 sequences are SQVTM and ANQGSEA. Here the CDR3 DNA reads TGCAGCGCCACCGAAGCAGGGGCCGGCACTGAAGCTTTCTTT. This gives the protein CSATEAGAGTEAFF. Filled out from reference TRBV29-1 and TRBJ1-1, the complete variable domain reads SAVISQKPSRDICQRGTSLTIQCQVDSQVTMMFWYRQQPGQSLTLIATANQGSEATYESGFVIDKFPISRPNLTFSTLTVSNMSPEDSSIYLCSATEAGAGTEAFFGQGTRLTVV.

There are a few counts of this clone. The junction and the germline gene differ at one end; a read error may be behind it. The genes are TRBV7-6 and TRBJ2-5, with 12 bases aligning to TRBD2. From germline, CDR1 is SGHVS and CDR2 FNYEAQ. The CDR3 has 15 residues. The CDR3 loop is CASSLAGGPGETQYF. The CDR3 region has the DNA TGTGCCAGCAGCCTAGCGGGAGGGCCGGGAGAGACCCAGTACTTC.